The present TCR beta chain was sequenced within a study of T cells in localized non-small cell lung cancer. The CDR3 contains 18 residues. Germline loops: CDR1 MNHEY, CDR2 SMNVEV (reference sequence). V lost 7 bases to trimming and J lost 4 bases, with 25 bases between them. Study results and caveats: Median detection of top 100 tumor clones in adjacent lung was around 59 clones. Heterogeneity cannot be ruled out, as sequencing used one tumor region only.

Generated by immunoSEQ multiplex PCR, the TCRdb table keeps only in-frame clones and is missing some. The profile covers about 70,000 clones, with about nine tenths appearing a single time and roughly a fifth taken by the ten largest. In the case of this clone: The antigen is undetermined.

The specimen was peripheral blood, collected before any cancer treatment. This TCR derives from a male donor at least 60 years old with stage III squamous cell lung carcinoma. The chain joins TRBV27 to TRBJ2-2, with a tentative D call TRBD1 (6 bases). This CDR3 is CASTAVFFGGRGTGELFF. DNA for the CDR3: TGTGCCAGCACGGCGGTTTTTTTTGGGGGCCGAGGCACCGGGGAGCTGTTTTTT.